Following are 19 T cell receptor beta chains from one sample sequenced in a study of CD8 T cells in ankylosing spondylitis. Using its own MiXCR run on the 5' RACE reads, TCRdb lists one record per CDR3 protein. The sample has about 220,000 distinct CDR3 sequences; roughly 26% are singletons. Source material: blood, either unsorted or a sorted T cell fraction (not recorded which). These receptors all stem from a male donor with ankylosing spondylitis or in good health (not recorded which).

This clonotype was seen at least ten times. The chain has TRBV6-2 or TRBV6-3 and TRBJ2-1, with a weak D call TRBD1 (5 bases). V was pared by 7 bases and J by 5 bases, with 15 bases between. Looked up from germline, CDR1 is MNHEY and CDR2 is SVGEGT. The CDR3 consists of 14 residues. The CDR3 DNA reads as TGTGCCAGCAACGACAGATCGGGTGACAATGAGCAGTTCTTC. Protein: CASNDRSGDNEQFF.

This clonotype was recorded a few times. V and J are TRBV29-1 and TRBJ2-5; 12 nucleotides align to TRBD2. The germline CDR1 and CDR2 sequences are SQVTM and ANQGSEA. Germline trimming cut 7 bases from V and 5 bases from J; bases unmatched to any gene: 5. The CDR3 consists of 13 residues. The DNA of the CDR3 is TGCAGCGGAAAACTAGCGGGAGGTGAGACCCAGTACTTC. Amino acids: CSGKLAGGETQYF.

The gene calls are TRBV20-1 and TRBJ1-5, with D uncertain. The CDR3 totals 13 residues. Trimming took 1 base from V and 3 from J, leaving 7 bases between them. CDR1 and CDR2 from the germline V gene are DFQATT and SNEGSKA (reference sequence). The CDR3 loop is CSARADTNQPQHF. The CDR3, as DNA: TGCAGTGCTAGAGCAGACACCAATCAGCCCCAGCATTTT.

This chain links TRBV6-1 with TRBJ2-5; 8 bases are shared with TRBD1. This CDR3 has 16 amino acids. The V gene's germline CDR1 is MNHNS and CDR2 SASEGT. V shed 6 bases, J shed 0 bases, and the junction held 9 bases outside the gene matches. The CDR3 nucleotides read TGTGCCAGCAGCATAGGGACAGGATCCTACCAAGAGACCCAGTACTTC. It specifies CASSIGTGSYQETQYF.

This clonotype came up many times. Relative to the germline gene, one junction end is altered; a read error may explain this. J is TRBJ2-2 and V is TRBV12-3 or TRBV12-4, with D hard to call. The length of the CDR3 is 12 residues. The CDR3 spells CASSLHTGELFF. The CDR3 DNA follows: TGTGCCAGCAGTTTACACACGGGGGAGCTGTTTTTT.

This clonotype was seen a few times. The chain combines TRBV7-2 with TRBJ2-3; 7 bases are a match to TRBD1. Trimming removed 1 base from V and 5 bases from J; junction bases left unmatched: 9. CDR1 is SGHTA and CDR2 is FQGNSA in the germline V gene. This CDR3 has 16 amino acids. The CDR3 loop is CASSLVFTGAVDTQYF. Written as DNA, the CDR3 is TGTGCCAGCAGCTTAGTCTTCACAGGGGCGGTAGATACGCAGTATTTT.

As for this clonotype: A much larger clone sits a single nucleotide away, making a read error possible. The rearrangement links TRBV28 to TRBJ2-7, with D hard to call. In germline, CDR1 is MDHEN, CDR2 SYDVKM. The CDR3 sequence is 13 residues long. V was trimmed by 3 bases and J by 1 base, leaving 7 bases between them. CDR3 loop: CASSLPDSYEQYF. The CDR3 DNA reads TGTGCCAGCAGTTTGCCGGATTCCTACGAGCAGTACTTC.

CDR3 sequence (DNA): TGCAGTGCTAGATTACTAGCGGGAGCGTTTGAGCAGTTCTTC. Its protein product is CSARLLAGAFEQFF. The chain links TRBV20-1 to TRBJ2-1; 11 positions match TRBD2. Germline CDR1 DFQATT, CDR2 SNEGSKA (reference sequence). This CDR3 comprises 14 residues. The junction had 6 bases not matched to a gene; V was cut back by 2 bases and J by 9 bases.

This clonotype is a singleton in its sample. The V call is TRBV6-2 or TRBV6-3, the J call TRBJ2-1; 9 bases are a match to TRBD2. Trimming cost V 2 bases and J 0 bases; bases outside gene matches: 8. Germline V gives CDR1 MNHEY, CDR2 SVGEGT. This CDR3 comprises 18 residues. CDR3 bases: TGTGCCAGCAGTTACCCAGCGGGAGGTTTATTCTCCTACAATGAGCAGTTCTTC. Translation gives CASSYPAGGLFSYNEQFF.

This clonotype was picked up many times. The genes are TRBV3-1 and TRBJ2-7, with 9 bases fitting TRBD1. Germline V gene data show CDR1 as LGHDT and CDR2 as YNNKEL (reference sequence). With V trimmed by 0 bases and J by 5 bases, 8 bases remained unmatched. The length of the CDR3 is 16 residues. CDR3 bases: TGTGCCAGCAGCCAAGATAGGGGACAGGGAGGGGACGAGCAGTACTTC. Translation: CASSQDRGQGGDEQYF.

J is TRBJ2-1 and V is TRBV7-2, with D maybe TRBD2 (6 bases). Per the germline V gene, CDR1 is SGHTA and CDR2 is FQGNSA. This CDR3 has 15 residues. Trimming pared 5 bases from V and 15 bases from J, leaving 26 bases between. The CDR3 sequence: CASSLSGLASFGPFF. CDR3 coding DNA: TGTGCCAGCAGCCTATCGGGCCTAGCGTCCTTCGGGCCGTTCTTC.

This clonotype was counted at least ten times. This chain connects TRBV5-5 to TRBJ1-3; TRBD1 is a possible D gene (6 bases). V was trimmed by 2 bases and J by 0 bases, leaving 18 bases between them. Per germline, CDR1 SGHKS and CDR2 YYEKEE (reference sequence). The CDR3 runs 18 residues. CDR3: CASSLSRGKENSGNTIYF. The CDR3 DNA reads as TGTGCCAGCAGCTTATCCAGGGGCAAGGAGAACTCTGGAAACACCATATATTTT.

V is TRBV4-3 and J is TRBJ1-1; D may be TRBD1 (5 bases). The CDR3 runs 15 residues. CDR1 LGHNA and CDR2 YSLEER come from the germline V gene. Trimming cost V 0 bases and J 5 bases, with 13 bases left between them. The CDR3 sequence: CASSQDSGIGTEAFF. The CDR3, as DNA: TGCGCCAGCAGCCAAGATTCAGGGATCGGGACTGAAGCTTTCTTT.

This clonotype has a count of ten or more. The genes are TRBV12-3 or TRBV12-4 and TRBJ2-5; D may match TRBD1 or TRBD2 (6 bases each). Trimming pared 8 bases from V and 6 bases from J, leaving 16 bases between. The CDR3 has 13 amino acids. CDR3 protein: CASVLGGFKTQYF. CDR3 in DNA: TGTGCCAGCGTCCTCGGGGGCTTCAAGACCCAGTACTTC.

The J gene is TRBJ2-3, the V gene TRBV29-1; 8 bases map to TRBD2. The V segment lost 3 bases and the J segment 3 bases; nucleotides outside the gene matches: 2. The CDR3 contains 13 residues. CDR1 and CDR2 (germline): SQVTM, ANQGSEA. The CDR3 DNA sequence: TGCAGCGTTGACGGCGGGAGGACAGATACGCAGTATTTT. It codes for CSVDGGRTDTQYF.

The chain combines TRBV4-3 with TRBJ2-5; 8 positions match TRBD1. This CDR3 has 15 amino acids. Germline trimming cut 3 bases from V and 4 bases from J; bases unmatched to any gene: 7. CDR1 is LGHNA, CDR2 YSLEER, per germline. CDR3 loop: CASSHQTGVVETQYF. The CDR3 DNA is TGCGCCAGCAGCCACCAGACAGGGGTGGTAGAGACCCAGTACTTC.

This clonotype was recorded a few times. The chain is built from TRBV29-1 and TRBJ2-7, with D possibly matching TRBD2 (5 bases). V was clipped by 4 bases and J by 6 bases, with 13 bases between them. CDR3 length: 12 residues. Germline V gene lookup returns CDR1 SQVTM and CDR2 ANQGSEA. The CDR3 DNA reads as TGCAGCGTTGCTTTTAGAGAGGGCGAGCAGTACTTC. Protein sequence: CSVAFREGEQYF.

There are many counts of this clonotype. The chain employs TRBV5-1 and TRBJ2-1; a possible D gene is TRBD2 (5 bases). V dropped 1 base and J dropped 4 bases, with 9 bases sitting between them. Germline CDR1 is SGHRS and CDR2 is YFSETQ. This CDR3 has 14 amino acids. CDR3 sequence reads: CASSLKEVYNEQFF. The CDR3 region has the DNA TGCGCCAGCAGCTTGAAGGAGGTGTACAATGAGCAGTTCTTC.

This clonotype was seen many times. The V call is TRBV6-6, the J call TRBJ1-2; D is undetermined. Trimming shortened V by 7 bases and J by 2 bases, and 8 bases separated the two germline ends. There are 12 residues in the CDR3. Germline loops: CDR1 MNHNY, CDR2 SVGAGI (reference sequence). This chain's CDR3 is CASTGQNYGYTF. CDR3 nucleotide sequence: TGTGCCAGCACAGGCCAGAACTATGGCTACACCTTC.